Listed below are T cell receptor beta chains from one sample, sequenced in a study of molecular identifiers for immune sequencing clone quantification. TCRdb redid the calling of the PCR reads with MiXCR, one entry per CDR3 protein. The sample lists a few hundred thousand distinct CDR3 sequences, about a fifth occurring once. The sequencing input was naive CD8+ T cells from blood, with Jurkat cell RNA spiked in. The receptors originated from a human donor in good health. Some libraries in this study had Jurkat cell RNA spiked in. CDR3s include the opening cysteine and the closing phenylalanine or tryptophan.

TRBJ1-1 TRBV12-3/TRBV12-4 CASSFYSSAEAFF
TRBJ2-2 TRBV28 CASSLGQYTGELFF
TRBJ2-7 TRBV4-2 CASSPIGSTGGSGYEQYF
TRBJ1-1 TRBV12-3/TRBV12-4 CASSSGTGGSTEAFF
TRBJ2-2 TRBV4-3 CASSQSRLAGNTGELFF
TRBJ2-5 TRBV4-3 CASTLFQGAQYF
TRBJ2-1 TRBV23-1 CASSQLLGDRLWEQFF
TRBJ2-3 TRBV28 CASSPQQGGGTDTQYF
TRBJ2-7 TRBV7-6 CASSLERQDGEQYF
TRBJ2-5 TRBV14 CASSQDRLAGIVTQYF
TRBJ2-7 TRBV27 CASSPSRGGYVQYF
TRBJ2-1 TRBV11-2 CASSLSPRVGYNEQFF
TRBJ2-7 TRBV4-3 CASSQDFGGTGVYEQYF
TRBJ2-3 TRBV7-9 CASSPQREGSADTQYF
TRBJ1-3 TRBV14 CASSRGQGAGNTIYF
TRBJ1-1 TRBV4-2 CASSQEQGSVTEAFF
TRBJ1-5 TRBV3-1 CASSPMQGPQPQHF
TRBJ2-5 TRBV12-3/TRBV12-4 CASRRVGGEKQETQYF
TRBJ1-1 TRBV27 CASSLGTVGGTEAFF
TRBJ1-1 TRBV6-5 CASRSGGEAFF
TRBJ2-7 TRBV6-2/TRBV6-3 CASTRLLKDYEQYF
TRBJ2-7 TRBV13 CASSPRLAEASYEQYF
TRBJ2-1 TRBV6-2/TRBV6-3 CASTSRGGGDDNEQFF
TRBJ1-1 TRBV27 CASSHTWLGYMNTEAFF
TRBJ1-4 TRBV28 CASSFRGGEKLFF
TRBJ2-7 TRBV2 CASSDLVAGGPYEQYF
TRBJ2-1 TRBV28 CASSPQLSGTHNEQFF
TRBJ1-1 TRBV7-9 CASSLYSTEAFF